This TCR beta chain was captured in a study of OX40 agonist ivuxolimab in advanced cancers. The protocol was immunoSEQ multiplex PCR, while the TCRdb copy is restricted to in-frame clones and leaves out a portion. This repertoire shows about 73,000 clones, about 89% found once; its top ten account for approximately 0.72%. The CDR3 is 12 residues long. V was clipped by 5 bases and J by 4 bases, with 6 bases between them. The germline V gene encodes CDR1 MDHEN and CDR2 SYDVKM. This clone appeared a single time. This sample comprised CD4+ or CD8+ T cells sorted from blood, obtained in a trial of the OX40 agonist ivuxolimab. J is TRBJ1-5 and V is TRBV28; D uncertain. The source is an adult with an advanced solid tumor such as melanoma, head and neck, liver or kidney cancer. The chain's CDR3 is CASSAGNQPQHF. In DNA, the CDR3 is TGTGCCAGCAGTGCGGGGAATCAGCCCCAGCATTTT.